The following is a T cell receptor beta chain sequence with its context. Its antigen is undetermined. The data derive from a study of monozygotic twins with inflammatory bowel disease. General study points: The study found lower TCRbeta diversity (inverse Simpson) in IBD patients than in healthy co-twins. The existence of one strong signal or clonotype linked to IBD lacked support.

TCRalpha and TCRbeta cDNA went through two nested PCRs of approximately 17 and 9 cycles. TCRdb reprocessed the 5' RACE reads, keeping one entry per CDR3 protein, no DNA. In all, the sample yields 150,000 to 200,000 distinct CDR3 sequences. The CDR3 contains 13 residues. Germline V lookup: CDR1 MNHEY, CDR2 SMNVEV (reference sequence). The sequence came from a human donor with ulcerative colitis or Crohn's disease, or a healthy co-twin of an affected twin (not recorded which). The specimen sequenced was blood. The chain joins TRBV27 to TRBJ2-1; TCRdb gives TRBD2 as the D gene, but with no DNA this cannot be confirmed. The CDR3 protein is CASSPRADHEQFF.